What follows are 18 T cell receptor beta chains derived from one specimen sequenced in a study of OX40 agonist ivuxolimab in advanced cancers. Produced via immunoSEQ multiplex PCR; TCRdb's table is partial and in-frame only. The profile shows about 58,000 clones, about 81% of them singletons. This specimen was CD4+ or CD8+ T cells sorted from blood, taken in a trial of the OX40 agonist ivuxolimab. All receptors derive from an adult with an advanced solid tumor such as melanoma, head and neck, liver or kidney cancer.

The chain joins TRBV5-1 to TRBJ2-5; tentatively, D is TRBD2 (8 bases). Germline-derived CDR1 and CDR2 are SGHRS and YFSETQ. Trimming took off 0 bases at V and 8 bases at J, with 17 bases between the two ends. The length of the CDR3 is 15 residues. The CDR3 bases are TGCGCCAGCAGCTTGGGGACTAGCCAGGGGGGAACCCAGTACTTC. It is translated as CASSLGTSQGGTQYF.

The genes are TRBV18 and TRBJ2-1; D assignment may be TRBD1 or TRBD2 (5 bases each). CDR1 is KGHSH, CDR2 LQKENI, per germline. The CDR3 spans 14 residues. Trimming pared 2 bases from V and 8 bases from J, leaving 13 bases between. DNA of the CDR3: TGTGCCAGCTCACCAAGTGCAGGGAGAGATGAGCAGTTCTTC. This translates into CASSPSAGRDEQFF.

The V call is TRBV5-1, the J call TRBJ1-1, with a weak D call TRBD1 (6 bases). V shed 1 base and J shed 2 bases, with 12 bases lying between them. This CDR3 contains 15 residues. Germline CDR1 reads SGHRS; CDR2 reads YFSETQ. Written as DNA, the CDR3 is TGCGCCAGCAGCTTGACCATGGACAGAAACACTGAAGCTTTCTTT. This translates into CASSLTMDRNTEAFF.

This chain links TRBV5-1 with TRBJ1-4; D is uncertain. Germline assignment: CDR1 SGHRS and CDR2 YFSETQ. This CDR3 contains 14 residues. The CDR3 sequence: CARLSREAGEKLFF. As DNA, the CDR3 is TGCGCTAGACTTTCGAGGGAGGCTGGTGAAAAACTGTTTTTT.

This clone was counted a few times. Different DNA sequences within this sample yield the same CDR3. The V call is TRBV15, the J call TRBJ1-6; unclear D gene. The CDR3 contains 13 residues. The V gene's germline CDR1 is LNHNV and CDR2 YYDKDF (reference sequence). The germline V and J ends were trimmed by 5 bases and 7 bases, with 9 bases remaining between them. This CDR3 reads CATSRGRNSPLHF. In DNA, the CDR3 is TGTGCCACCAGCCGAGGGAGGAATTCACCCCTCCACTTT.

This chain links TRBV5-1 with TRBJ2-1; 7 bases line up with TRBD2. V was pared by 2 bases and J by 6 bases, with 11 bases of the junction left unmatched. The CDR3 length is 16 residues. From germline, CDR1 is SGHRS and CDR2 YFSETQ. CDR3 residues: CASSFEAGPSGNEQFF. The CDR3 DNA reads TGCGCCAGCAGCTTCGAAGCGGGGCCCTCCGGCAATGAGCAGTTCTTC.

This clone was seen a few times. V and J are TRBV7-9 and TRBJ2-3; D gene ambiguous. The CDR3 has 15 amino acids. Trimming took off 5 bases at V and 2 bases at J, with 14 bases between the two ends. Germline CDR1 SEHNR, CDR2 FQNEAQ (reference sequence). The CDR3 loop reads CASSRRTGYTDTQYF. The DNA for the CDR3 is TGTGCCAGCAGCCGAAGGACGGGCTACACAGATACGCAGTATTTT.

This chain links TRBV19 with TRBJ2-7; 8 nucleotides agree with TRBD1. Germline assignment: CDR1 LNHDA and CDR2 SQIVND (reference sequence). This CDR3 has 12 amino acids. The V segment lost 6 bases and the J segment 5 bases; nucleotides outside the gene matches: 3. The CDR3: CASSQGANEQYF. DNA of the CDR3: TGTGCCAGTAGCCAGGGGGCCAACGAGCAGTACTTC.

Details on this clone: Additional DNA sequences in this sample encode the identical CDR3. CDR3 in DNA: TGCGCCAGCAGCTTGGGTCACCCGAACACTGAAGCTTTCTTT. It encodes CASSLGHPNTEAFF. V is TRBV5-1 and J is TRBJ1-1; D remains unclear. The ends were cut back, 0 bases at V and 1 base at J, with 7 bases in the middle. The CDR3 spans 14 residues. CDR1 SGHRS and CDR2 YFSETQ come from the germline V gene.

The chain combines TRBV7-6 with TRBJ1-6; D is uncertain. Trimming removed 5 bases at V and 9 bases at J, with 17 bases between. The CDR3 has 15 amino acids. Germline V gene data show CDR1 as SGHVS and CDR2 as FNYEAQ. The CDR3 here is CASSPRMGHGSPLHF. In DNA form, the CDR3 reads TGTGCCAGCAGCCCCCGCATGGGTCACGGTTCACCCCTCCACTTT.

The chain combines TRBV5-4 with TRBJ1-1, with D tentatively TRBD1 (5 bases). Germline CDR1 is SGHNT and CDR2 is YYREEE (reference sequence). V lost 4 bases, J lost 3 bases, and 13 bases lay in between. CDR3 length: 14 amino acids. The CDR3 loop reads CASSPKGRDTEAFF. The CDR3 bases are TGTGCCAGCAGCCCCAAGGGGAGGGACACTGAAGCTTTCTTT.

This clone occurred a few times. CDR3: CASRTLGTGNTIYF. DNA of the CDR3: TGTGCCAGCAGGACCCTGGGCACGGGAAACACCATATATTTT. The chain is built from TRBV6-1 and TRBJ1-3; D is undetermined. The CDR3 is 14 residues long. Germline values: CDR1 MNHNS, CDR2 SASEGT. Trimming stripped 6 bases from V and 4 bases from J, with 13 bases between.

The count of this clone is one. V and J are TRBV7-3 and TRBJ2-1; D may be TRBD2 (6 bases). V shed 3 bases and J shed 2 bases, with 14 bases lying between them. Germline V gives CDR1 SGHTA, CDR2 FQGTGA. The CDR3 extends over 16 amino acids. CDR3: CASSLGGGQPYNEQFF. The CDR3, as DNA: TGTGCCAGCAGCTTGGGAGGAGGACAACCCTACAATGAGCAGTTCTTC.

This clone was observed a few times. The genes are TRBV27 and TRBJ2-7; D is unresolved. V dropped 3 bases and J dropped 2 bases, with 14 bases sitting between them. The CDR3 runs to 15 residues. Per germline, CDR1 MNHEY and CDR2 SMNVEV (reference sequence). The CDR3 sequence: CASSFLGSYAYEQYF. The CDR3, as DNA: TGTGCCAGCAGTTTTCTGGGGTCTTACGCCTACGAGCAGTACTTC.

CDR3 coding DNA: TGCGCCAGCAGCCAAGTTGGGACAGTTCCCTACGAGCAGTACTTC. This translates into CASSQVGTVPYEQYF. V usage is TRBV4-1 and J usage is TRBJ2-7, with 7 bases fitting TRBD1. Unmatched junction bases numbered 5, after V lost 1 base and J lost 2 bases. Looked up from germline, CDR1 is MGHRA and CDR2 is YSYEKL. The CDR3 spans 15 residues.

Relative to its sample, this clone is medium-sized. J is TRBJ1-2 and V is TRBV5-4; D is unresolved. The CDR3 is 13 amino acids. Trimming pared 6 bases from V and 7 bases from J, leaving 16 bases between. Germline values: CDR1 SGHNT, CDR2 YYREEE (reference sequence). DNA of the CDR3: TGTGCCAGCACCCAAAGGGTAGATATTGGCTACACCTTC. Amino acids: CASTQRVDIGYTF.

The chain links TRBV27 to TRBJ1-2; 10 nucleotides line up with TRBD1. The CDR3 sequence is 15 residues long. Germline assignment: CDR1 MNHEY and CDR2 SMNVEV (reference sequence). With V trimmed by 0 bases and J by 4 bases, 2 bases remained unmatched. CDR3 sequence: CASSLSGTGAYGYTF. The CDR3 DNA follows: TGTGCCAGCAGTTTATCGGGGACAGGGGCCTATGGCTACACCTTC.

The chain employs TRBV23-1 and TRBJ2-5; D possibly corresponds to TRBD2 (6 bases). TRBV23-1 belongs to the ORF category, with a function that is uncertain. This CDR3 is 16 amino acids long. Deletions cut 3 bases from V and 2 bases from J, with 16 bases between. DNA of the CDR3: TGCGCCAGCAGTCACCCGGCGGGGTATCTTCAAGAGACCCAGTACTTC. Amino acid sequence: CASSHPAGYLQETQYF.